These 18 T cell receptor beta chains were all obtained from the same sample, sequenced in a study of shared clonotypes between healthy human individuals. The protocol was immunoSEQ multiplex PCR, while the TCRdb copy is restricted to in-frame clones and leaves out a portion. This table holds approximately 2.5 million clones, approximately 94% found once. Material for sequencing was naive CD4+ T cells sorted from blood. The subset is: CD45RA+ positively selected. All receptors come from a man aged 18 to 29 in good health.

V is TRBV28 and J is TRBJ1-2; 8 bases are shared with TRBD1. The germline gives CDR1 MDHEN, CDR2 SYDVKM. V trimming: 11 bases; J trimming: 5 bases; junction bases outside the gene matches: 7. There are 12 residues in the CDR3. The CDR3 protein is CAGGTGPYGYTF. The DNA of the CDR3 is TGTGCCGGTGGGACAGGACCTTATGGCTACACCTTC.

V is TRBV30 and J is TRBJ2-7, with 7 bases aligning to TRBD2. V lost 2 bases to trimming and J lost 0 bases; unmatched junction nucleotides: 13. The CDR3 length is 17 residues. Germline lookup yields CDR1 GTSNPN and CDR2 SVGIG (reference sequence). CDR3 in amino acids: CAWSNLREVWSSYEQYF. The CDR3 region has the DNA TGTGCCTGGAGTAACTTACGGGAGGTATGGAGCTCCTACGAGCAGTACTTC. Looking up the rest from reference TRBV30 and TRBJ2-7 gives the full variable domain: SQTIHQWPATLVQPVGSPLSLECTVEGTSNPNLYWYRQAAGRGLQLLFYSVGIGQISSEVPQNLSASRPQDRQFILSSKKLLLSDSGFYLCAWSNLREVWSSYEQYFGPGTRLTVT.

The chain joins TRBV7-2 to TRBJ2-1; 8 bases match TRBD1. Germline values: CDR1 SGHTA, CDR2 FQGNSA. With V trimmed by 5 bases and J by 2 bases, 5 bases remained unmatched. The CDR3 has 15 residues. This CDR3 is CASSRDRGAYNEQFF. CDR3 DNA: TGTGCCAGCAGCCGAGACAGGGGTGCCTACAATGAGCAGTTCTTC.

This clone was detected only a few times. The chain has TRBV7-6 and TRBJ1-6, with D perhaps matching TRBD1 (6 bases). Between the trimmed V and J ends, which lost 2 bases and 6 bases, there was a span of 11 bases. The CDR3 runs 15 residues. Germline-derived CDR1 and CDR2 are SGHVS and FNYEAQ. The CDR3 sequence is CASSLSGTTNSPLHF. The CDR3 coding sequence is TGTGCCAGCAGCTTATCCGGGACAACTAATTCACCCCTCCACTTT.

The DNA of the CDR3 is TGCAGCGTTGCTCAGGGGAGAGGTGGGGCCAACGTCCTGACTTTC. Translated, it gives CSVAQGRGGANVLTF. The chain couples TRBV29-1 to TRBJ2-6, with D possibly being TRBD1 (6 bases). The CDR3 spans 15 residues. Germline loops: CDR1 SQVTM, CDR2 ANQGSEA. Trimming left V 4 bases short and J 3 bases short, with 13 bases between.

This chain uses TRBV5-1 with TRBJ1-2; D is uncertain. The CDR3 length is 17 residues. Per the germline V gene, CDR1 is SGHRS and CDR2 is YFSETQ. Trimming removed 2 bases from V and 5 bases from J, with 22 bases in between. The CDR3 here is CASSFKIPLTRGYGYTF. CDR3 in DNA: TGCGCCAGCAGCTTTAAGATACCCTTGACCAGAGGATATGGCTACACCTTC.

The rearrangement links TRBV9 to TRBJ2-7; the D call may be TRBD1 or TRBD2 (6 bases each). V dropped 6 bases and J dropped 0 bases, with 16 bases sitting between them. The CDR3 runs to 15 residues. Germline CDR1 is SGDLS and CDR2 is YYNGEE. The CDR3 DNA reads as TGTGCCAGCACCCCAGGGGAGGTGAGCTCCTACGAGCAGTACTTC. Its protein is CASTPGEVSSYEQYF.

The sample holds a few counts of this clone. V gene TRBV5-4 combines with J gene TRBJ2-4; either TRBD1 or TRBD2 may supply D (5 bases each). This CDR3 spans 13 amino acids. Germline CDR1 is SGHNT and CDR2 is YYREEE (reference sequence). Trimming shortened V by 4 bases and J by 7 bases, and 12 bases separated the two germline ends. The CDR3 loop reads CASSRDPGNIQYF. CDR3 coding DNA: TGTGCCAGCAGCCGGGACCCCGGGAACATTCAGTACTTC. Based on the CDR3 plus reference TRBV5-4 and TRBJ2-4, the full variable domain is ETGVTQSPTHLIKTRGQQVTLRCSSQSGHNTVSWYQQALGQGPQFIFQYYREEENGRGNFPPRFSGLQFPNYSSELNVNALELDDSALYLCASSRDPGNIQYFGAGTRLSVL.

This chain links TRBV14 with TRBJ2-7; D is unresolved. CDR3 length: 12 amino acids. The germline gives CDR1 SGHDN, CDR2 FVKESK. V gave up 4 bases and J gave up 6 bases, with 10 bases separating them. CDR3 DNA sequence: TGTGCCAGCAGCCCGAACGCCCGCGAGCAGTACTTC. This sequence encodes CASSPNAREQYF. The entire variable domain, with the rest obtained from reference TRBV14 and TRBJ2-7, is as follows: EAGVTQFPSHSVIEKGQTVTLRCDPISGHDNLYWYRRVMGKEIKFLLHFVKESKQDESGMPNNRFLAERTGGTYSTLKVQPAELEDSGVYFCASSPNAREQYFGPGTRLTVT.

CDR3 loop: CASSYSTAQNTEAFF. The CDR3 DNA reads as TGTGCCAGCAGTTACTCGACGGCACAGAACACTGAAGCTTTCTTT. This sequence joins TRBV6-5 and TRBJ1-1; the D is unclear. From germline, CDR1 is MNHEY and CDR2 SVGAGI. The CDR3 totals 15 residues. Trimming took 0 bases from V and 1 from J, leaving 9 bases between them.

The chain is built from TRBV6-5 and TRBJ2-7, with 9 bases aligning to TRBD1. This CDR3 contains 15 residues. J was trimmed by 3 bases and V by 5 bases; bases with no gene match: 8. Germline assignment: CDR1 MNHEY and CDR2 SVGAGI. The CDR3 here is CASSHLTGGFYEQYF. The DNA for the CDR3 is TGTGCCAGCAGTCACCTGACAGGGGGGTTCTACGAGCAGTACTTC.

V and J are TRBV9 and TRBJ1-2; 9 nucleotides match TRBD1. Germline values: CDR1 SGDLS, CDR2 YYNGEE. This CDR3 contains 14 residues. The V segment lost 3 bases and the J segment 6 bases; nucleotides outside the gene matches: 6. The CDR3 DNA sequence: TGTGCCAGCAGCGCTAATGACAGGGGGGATGGCTACACCTTC. It is translated as CASSANDRGDGYTF. Full variable domain (remainder filled in from reference TRBV9 and TRBJ1-2): DSGVTQTPKHLITATGQRVTLRCSPRSGDLSVYWYQQSLDQGLQFLIQYYNGEERAKGNILERFSAQQFPDLHSELNLSSLELGDSALYFCASSANDRGDGYTFGSGTRLTVV.

The V call is TRBV4-3, the J call TRBJ2-3; a possible D gene is TRBD2 (7 bases). Trimming removed 5 bases from V and 6 bases from J, with 15 bases in between. The CDR3 totals 14 residues. Germline V gene sequence: CDR1 LGHNA, CDR2 YSLEER. The CDR3 loop is CASSGGEGGDTQYF. CDR3 nucleotide sequence: TGCGCCAGCAGCGGTGGAGAGGGGGGGGATACGCAGTATTTT.

The gene calls are TRBV2 and TRBJ2-7, with 11 bases matching TRBD1. CDR1 is SNHLY, CDR2 FYNNEI, per germline. Trimming took 4 bases from V and 2 from J; bases not matched to a gene: 7. CDR3 length equals 16 residues. CDR3 DNA sequence: TGTGCCAGCAGTGCATCCAAGGGACAGGGGGCCTACGAGCAGTACTTC. Encoded protein: CASSASKGQGAYEQYF.

This clone was picked up one time. The sample carries other DNA sequences with the same CDR3. The chain uses TRBV11-3 and TRBJ2-6; 11 positions match TRBD1. From germline, CDR1 is SGHNT and CDR2 YENEEA. The CDR3 totals 17 residues. V was pared by 5 bases and J by 1 base, with 4 bases of the junction left unmatched. Here the CDR3 DNA reads TGTGCCAGCAGCCCAGGACAGGGGGCGTCTGGGGCCAACGTCCTGACTTTC. Translation: CASSPGQGASGANVLTF.

The table lists this clone with a count of one. The chain joins TRBV18 to TRBJ1-1, with D maybe TRBD1 (5 bases). Trimming stripped 2 bases from V and 1 base from J, with 11 bases between. Germline V CDR1 and CDR2: KGHSH, LQKENI. The CDR3 runs 15 residues. The CDR3 bases are TGTGCCAGCTCACCATCTGGGGCCCCGAACACTGAAGCTTTCTTT. The encoded protein is CASSPSGAPNTEAFF.

J is TRBJ2-1 and V is TRBV9; 12 bases match TRBD1. Germline CDR1 is SGDLS and CDR2 is YYNGEE. CDR3 length: 18 amino acids. After removal of 0 bases from V and 7 bases from J, the junction contained 11 bases not matched to a gene. The CDR3 DNA reads TGTGCCAGCAGCGTAGCTAACTGGGGACAGGGGGCGCGTAATGAGCAGTTCTTC. Translating it yields CASSVANWGQGARNEQFF.

Only a few counts were recorded for this clone. The chain combines TRBV4-1 with TRBJ2-3, with 7 bases matching TRBD1. The junction had 7 bases not matched to a gene; V was cut back by 8 bases and J by 2 bases. Germline V gene lookup returns CDR1 MGHRA and CDR2 YSYEKL. The CDR3 has 14 amino acids. In DNA form, the CDR3 reads TGCGCCAGCTCCGGACAGGATTACACAGATACGCAGTATTTT. This codes for CASSGQDYTDTQYF.